This record covers a single T cell receptor (beta chain). Its antigen remains unidentified. This record comes from a study of T-cell reconstitution after alpha-beta-depleted transplantation in children. Study-level findings and limits: At one year after transplant, newly produced T cells mostly accounted for T-cell counts and diversity. There were some patients whose high TCRbeta diversity at day 60 came from surviving recipient T cells and thymic progenitors. Reported findings indicate that, about two months after transplant, alpha-beta T cells came from several hundred expanded clones, which were derived from non-depleted graft cells.

Preparation of the TCRbeta library used unique molecular identifiers. TCRdb reprocessed the PCR reads via MiXCR and lists one record per CDR3 protein. The data show 500,000 to 650,000 distinct CDR3 sequences, with approximately 13% seen just once and 2% to 2.5% held by the top ten. V lost 1 base, J lost 1 base, and 6 bases stayed unmatched. Germline V gene data show CDR1 as LGHDT and CDR2 as YNNKEL (reference sequence). The CDR3 extends over 19 amino acids. The chain combines TRBV3-1 with TRBJ2-5, with TRBD2 identical over 16 bases. The sample here was PBMCs, mostly from graft donor cells, taken 360 days after TCRalphabeta/CD19-depleted stem cell transplant. The TCR comes from a male patient aged 10 to 17 who had a stem cell transplant for acute myeloid leukemia, so the T cells may come from the graft donor. As DNA, the CDR3 is TGTGCCAGCAGCCAAGTCACCGGGACTAGCGGGAGGGCCCAAGAGACCCAGTACTTC. It is translated as CASSQVTGTSGRAQETQYF.